These 26 T cell receptor beta chains were sequenced from one sample in a study of shared clonotypes between healthy human individuals. Measured with immunoSEQ multiplex PCR; TCRdb has only the in-frame clones, and not every one. Found here are a few million clones, roughly 92% of them singletons; the top ten hold about 0.13%. Specimen: naive CD4+ T cells sorted from blood. Subset indicated: CD45RA+ positively selected. The receptors here all came from a man younger than 30 in good health.

The rearrangement uses TRBV10-3 and TRBJ2-1, with TRBD2 identical over 14 bases. CDR1 and CDR2 from the germline V gene are ENHRY and SYGVKD. The CDR3 totals 14 residues. V lost 7 bases to trimming and J lost 10 bases; unmatched junction nucleotides: 6. CDR3 region: CAIMGLAGAGEQFF. The DNA of the CDR3 is TGTGCCATCATGGGACTAGCGGGAGCGGGCGAGCAGTTCTTC.

Of note for this clone: Other DNA sequences of this sample code for an identical CDR3. The chain carries TRBV7-3 and TRBJ2-2; no definite D call. V lost 5 bases, J lost 2 bases, and 3 bases lay in between. This CDR3 region has 12 residues. The germline V gene has CDR1 SGHTA and CDR2 FQGTGA. The CDR3 here is CASSPNTGELFF. The DNA of the CDR3 is TGTGCCAGCAGCCCAAACACCGGGGAGCTGTTTTTT. The entire variable domain, with the rest obtained from reference TRBV7-3 and TRBJ2-2, is as follows: GAGVSQTPSNKVTEKGKYVELRCDPISGHTALYWYRQSLGQGPEFLIYFQGTGAADDSGLPNDRFFAVRPEGSVSTLKIQRTERGDSAVYLCASSPNTGELFFGEGSRLTVL.

This chain links TRBV27 with TRBJ2-7; TRBD2 matches at 7 bases. Germline lookup yields CDR1 MNHEY and CDR2 SMNVEV (reference sequence). The length of the CDR3 is 15 residues. V was pared by 1 base and J by 5 bases, with 8 bases of the junction left unmatched. As DNA, the CDR3 is TGTGCCAGCAGTTTATTGGGCGGGAGAGGGGACGAGCAGTACTTC. Encoded protein: CASSLLGGRGDEQYF.

This clone appeared a single time. This chain joins TRBV28 and TRBJ1-5; D uncertain. Germline assignment: CDR1 MDHEN and CDR2 SYDVKM. V lost 1 base and J 2 bases, leaving 21 bases between the germline ends. There are 19 residues in the CDR3. The CDR3 region has the DNA TGTGCCAGCAGTTTATCCCCTATTCTTCTGGCTCCCCGCAATCAGCCCCAGCATTTT. It codes for CASSLSPILLAPRNQPQHF.

The chain carries TRBV30 and TRBJ1-2; D perhaps matches TRBD1 (5 bases). CDR3 length equals 14 residues. V dropped 3 bases and J dropped 6 bases, with 17 bases sitting between them. The germline gives CDR1 GTSNPN, CDR2 SVGIG (reference sequence). CDR3: CAWSRRVSEDGYTF. CDR3 sequence (DNA): TGTGCCTGGAGCCGCAGGGTATCTGAGGATGGCTACACCTTC.

Of note for this clone: The same CDR3 can be traced to other DNA sequences in this sample. The chain employs TRBV18 and TRBJ2-7, with D unresolved. The CDR3 spans 14 residues. V dropped 1 base and J dropped 0 bases, with 7 bases sitting between them. The germline V gene has CDR1 KGHSH and CDR2 LQKENI. The CDR3 is CASSPLGSSYEQYF. In DNA form, the CDR3 reads TGTGCCAGCTCACCACTTGGCAGCTCCTACGAGCAGTACTTC.

The genes are TRBV5-8 and TRBJ2-4; D is undetermined. Trimming stripped 4 bases from V and 3 bases from J, with 11 bases between. The germline V gene encodes CDR1 SGHTS and CDR2 YDEGEE. The CDR3 length is 14 residues. Here the CDR3 reads CASSPRNNKNIQYF. The CDR3 DNA reads TGTGCCAGCAGCCCGAGGAATAACAAAAACATTCAGTACTTC.

This sequence joins TRBV6-5 and TRBJ2-7; TRBD1 matches 10 bases. Germline CDR1 is MNHEY and CDR2 is SVGAGI. Trimming cost V 0 bases and J 5 bases; bases outside gene matches: 4. The CDR3 contains 15 residues. The chain's CDR3 is CASSYSGQGRDEQYF. For the CDR3, the DNA is TGTGCCAGCAGTTACTCGGGACAGGGGCGCGACGAGCAGTACTTC.

This sequence joins TRBV6-5 and TRBJ1-3, with D possibly being TRBD1 (5 bases). CDR1 is MNHEY, CDR2 SVGAGI, per germline. This CDR3 is 12 amino acids long. V lost 9 bases and J lost 7, with 13 bases in between. DNA of the CDR3: TGTGCCAGACTGGGGCTGCGGAACACCATATATTTT. Amino acids: CARLGLRNTIYF.

V gene TRBV11-3 combines with J gene TRBJ2-5, with TRBD2 matching 12 bases. This CDR3 is built from 18 residues. Germline V CDR1 and CDR2: SGHNT, YENEEA. J was trimmed by 3 bases and V by 5 bases; bases with no gene match: 13. CDR3 DNA: TGTGCCAGCAGCCCCCCGATGAGACGACTAGCGGGAGAAGAGACCCAGTACTTC. This sequence encodes CASSPPMRRLAGEETQYF.

The chain couples TRBV9 to TRBJ2-1, with 10 nucleotides matching TRBD2. Germline loops: CDR1 SGDLS, CDR2 YYNGEE. This CDR3 is 17 amino acids long. V was clipped by 2 bases and J by 5 bases; unmatched bases: 10. In DNA, the CDR3 is TGTGCCAGCAGCGTGGGCGCCGGGACTAGCGAACACAATGAGCAGTTCTTC. This gives the protein CASSVGAGTSEHNEQFF.

This chain links TRBV28 with TRBJ2-5; TRBD2 matches 13 bases. From germline, CDR1 is MDHEN and CDR2 SYDVKM. Germline trimming cut 3 bases from V and 1 base from J; bases unmatched to any gene: 8. There are 18 residues in the CDR3. CDR3 loop: CASSFSRGTSGVQETQYF. The DNA for the CDR3 is TGTGCCAGCAGTTTCTCCCGCGGGACTAGCGGGGTCCAAGAGACCCAGTACTTC.

CDR3 DNA: TGTGCCAGTAGTATGGGTAATCCCTACGAGCAGTACTTC. Translating gives CASSMGNPYEQYF. The chain combines TRBV19 with TRBJ2-7; D remains unclear. From germline, CDR1 is LNHDA and CDR2 SQIVND (reference sequence). The CDR3 extends over 13 amino acids. Trimming left V 3 bases short and J 2 bases short, with 8 bases between.

The chain uses TRBV30 and TRBJ1-2; possible D gene TRBD1, 6 bases. Trimming took 2 bases from V and 8 from J, leaving 12 bases between them. CDR1 and CDR2 from the germline V gene are GTSNPN and SVGIG (reference sequence). The length of the CDR3 is 12 residues. The CDR3 DNA follows: TGTGCCTGGAGTCGACAGGTGGAAGGCTACACCTTC. Translation gives CAWSRQVEGYTF.

This clone was recorded a few times. The chain uses TRBV7-9 and TRBJ1-1, with 7 bases matching TRBD1. This CDR3 region has 14 residues. CDR1 and CDR2 from the germline V gene are SEHNR and FQNEAQ (reference sequence). With V trimmed by 4 bases and J by 1 base, 3 bases remained unmatched. The CDR3 nucleotides read TGTGCCAGCAGCTCCAGGGGGGGGAACACTGAAGCTTTCTTT. This translates into CASSSRGGNTEAFF. Using reference TRBV7-9 and TRBJ1-1 for the parts outside the CDR3, the full variable domain is DTGVSQNPRHKITKRGQNVTFRCDPISEHNRLYWYRQTLGQGPEFLTYFQNEAQLEKSRLLSDRFSAERPKGSFSTLEIQRTEQGDSAMYLCASSSRGGNTEAFFGQGTRLTVV.

Points on this clone: Other DNA sequences in this sample translate to the same CDR3. The CDR3 reads CASSTGTGGSYGYTF. The CDR3 coding sequence is TGTGCCAGCAGTACCGGGACAGGGGGCAGCTATGGCTACACCTTC. The V and J genes are TRBV6-1 and TRBJ1-2; TRBD1 matches at 12 bases. V lost 5 bases and J lost 4; bases outside the gene matches: 5. Germline V gene lookup returns CDR1 MNHNS and CDR2 SASEGT. This CDR3 comprises 15 residues.

The chain combines TRBV29-1 with TRBJ1-2; 7 positions match TRBD1. Germline lookup yields CDR1 SQVTM and CDR2 ANQGSEA. V was pared by 4 bases and J by 7 bases, with 9 bases of the junction left unmatched. The CDR3 has 13 residues. The chain's CDR3 is CSVADRRPGGYTF. CDR3 in DNA: TGCAGCGTTGCGGACAGGCGGCCGGGTGGCTACACCTTC.

This clone was picked up a small number of times. The chain uses TRBV11-2 and TRBJ1-6; TRBD1 might be the D (6 bases). CDR3 length equals 14 residues. V lost 8 bases, J lost 8 bases, and 16 bases lay in between. Looked up from germline, CDR1 is SGHAT and CDR2 is FQNNGV. CDR3 region: CASGLGRGDSPLHF. The CDR3 DNA reads as TGTGCCAGCGGCCTCGGCAGGGGAGATTCACCCCTCCACTTT.

The chain employs TRBV7-8 and TRBJ1-2, with a tentative D call TRBD1 (5 bases). The germline V and J ends were trimmed by 1 base and 2 bases, with 11 bases remaining between them. CDR1 is SGHVS, CDR2 FQNEAQ, per germline. This CDR3 has 15 residues. The CDR3 bases are TGTGCCAGCAGCTTAGGAGGGGTGGGGAACTATGGCTACACCTTC. It specifies CASSLGGVGNYGYTF.

This clone was recorded a few times. V and J are TRBV7-9 and TRBJ2-7; 7 nucleotides line up with TRBD1. With 5 bases clipped from V and 7 bases from J, the junction kept 5 bases outside the gene matches. Germline assignment: CDR1 SEHNR and CDR2 FQNEAQ (reference sequence). The CDR3 totals 12 residues. This chain's CDR3 is CASSHGQEEQYF. The CDR3 nucleotides are TGTGCCAGCAGCCACGGACAGGAGGAGCAGTACTTC.

The V gene is TRBV10-2, the J gene TRBJ2-7; 7 bases line up with TRBD2. CDR3 length: 13 residues. The V gene's germline CDR1 is WSHSY and CDR2 SAAADI. J was trimmed by 0 bases and V by 6 bases; bases with no gene match: 2. The CDR3 nucleotides are TGCGCCAGCAGGCGGGGGAGCTCCTACGAGCAGTACTTC. This gives the protein CASRRGSSYEQYF.

This clone was counted a single time. V is TRBV19 and J is TRBJ1-3; no definite D call. The ends were cut back, 6 bases at V and 8 bases at J, with 11 bases in the middle. The CDR3 has 12 residues. CDR1 LNHDA and CDR2 SQIVND come from the germline V gene (reference sequence). CDR3 sequence reads: CASSAGSYTIYF. CDR3 nucleotides: TGTGCCAGTAGCGCCGGTTCCTACACCATATATTTT.

The V and J genes are TRBV7-2 and TRBJ2-1; either TRBD1 or TRBD2 may fit D (5 bases each). Trimming took 2 bases from V and 10 from J, leaving 9 bases between them. Per the germline V gene, CDR1 is SGHTA and CDR2 is FQGNSA. The CDR3 runs 12 residues. This CDR3 is CASSLWGWEQFF. CDR3 coding DNA: TGTGCCAGCAGCTTATGGGGGTGGGAGCAGTTCTTC. Filled out from reference TRBV7-2 and TRBJ2-1, the complete variable domain reads GAGVSQSPSNKVTEKGKDVELRCDPISGHTALYWYRQSLGQGLEFLIYFQGNSAPDKSGLPSDRFSAERTGGSVSTLTIQRTQQEDSAVYLCASSLWGWEQFFGPGTRLTVL.

The V call is TRBV4-1, the J call TRBJ2-7; possible D gene TRBD1, 5 bases. CDR1 MGHRA and CDR2 YSYEKL come from the germline V gene. The CDR3 is 16 amino acids. V lost 0 bases, J lost 4 bases, and 16 bases lay in between. DNA for the CDR3: TGCGCCAGCAGCCAAGACATCAGGGCGACGAGGTACGAGCAGTACTTC. This encodes CASSQDIRATRYEQYF.

The chain carries TRBV6-1 and TRBJ2-2, with 9 bases aligning to TRBD1. V was clipped by 7 bases and J by 3 bases; unmatched bases: 6. Germline CDR1 MNHNS, CDR2 SASEGT. There are 15 residues in the CDR3. The CDR3 nucleotides are TGTGCCAGCAAGTTGGGACAGGGAGACACCGGGGAGCTGTTTTTT. The encoded protein is CASKLGQGDTGELFF.

The rearrangement uses TRBV5-1 and TRBJ2-2; D remains unclear. This CDR3 contains 14 residues. Looked up from germline, CDR1 is SGHRS and CDR2 is YFSETQ. Trimming removed 4 bases at V and 4 bases at J, with 11 bases between. For the CDR3, the DNA is TGCGCCAGCAGCCCCGGCGACGGCACCGGGGAGCTGTTTTTT. Encoded protein: CASSPGDGTGELFF.